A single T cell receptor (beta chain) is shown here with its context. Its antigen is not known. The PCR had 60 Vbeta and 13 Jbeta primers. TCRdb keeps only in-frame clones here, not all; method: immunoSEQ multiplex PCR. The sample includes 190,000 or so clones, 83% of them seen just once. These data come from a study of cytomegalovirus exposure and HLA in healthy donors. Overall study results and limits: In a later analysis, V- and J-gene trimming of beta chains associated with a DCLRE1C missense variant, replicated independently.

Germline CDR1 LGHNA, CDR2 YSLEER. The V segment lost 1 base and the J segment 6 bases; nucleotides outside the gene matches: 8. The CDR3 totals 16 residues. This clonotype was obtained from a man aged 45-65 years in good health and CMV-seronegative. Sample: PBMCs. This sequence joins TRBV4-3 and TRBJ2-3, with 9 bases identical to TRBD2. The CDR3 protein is CASSQGGAGGKDTQYF. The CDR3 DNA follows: TGCGCCAGCAGCCAAGGAGGAGCGGGAGGCAAGGATACGCAGTATTTT.